The entry below describes one T cell receptor beta chain. Antigen specificity is unknown. Stated treatment: over 15 received Ad26.COV2.S at low or high dose, single or two shots; five or six received placebo; per-sample allocation not given. It was on day 63 after the first vaccine or placebo injection that samples were taken. In Boston, the donor was an adult between 18-55 years of age. The data belong to a study of Ad26.COV2.S vaccination and SARS-CoV-2 variants. Overall study: Doses of Ad26.COV2.S were injected into muscle once or twice, 56 days apart. Overall study findings and caveats: From the TCR breadth and depth analyses, total T cell responses may have been underestimated.

This table comes from immunoSEQ multiplex PCR, and its TCRdb copy is limited to in-frame clones, with some not included. Of 500,000 or so clones listed, approximately 92% are singletons. Trimming stripped 4 bases from V and 2 bases from J, with 10 bases between. CDR3 length: 14 residues. Germline V gene sequence: CDR1 SGHNT, CDR2 YYREEE (reference sequence). The receptor was isolated from a person between 18 and 65 years old who received the Ad26.COV2.S COVID-19 vaccine or a placebo. The sequencing used peripheral blood, collected in a trial of Ad26.COV2.S vaccine versus placebo. The V gene is TRBV5-4, the J gene TRBJ2-1; D not resolved. Written as DNA, the CDR3 is TGTGCCAGCAGCGCAGACTCAACCTACAATGAGCAGTTCTTC. It codes for CASSADSTYNEQFF.